Sequencing of this TCR beta chain was carried out in a study of CD8 T cells in Susac syndrome. General study points: The study's TCR sequencing and HLA analysis drew on a certain number of individuals. That number was acknowledged as relatively small.

CD8+ and CD4+ T cells circulating in blood were sequenced for TCR beta. Negative isolation was used for CD8+ and CD4+ T cells and FACS enrichment for TEMRA cells. The RNA input was about 0.5 to 1 ug, and it was reverse transcribed with random hexamers. The amplification used immunoSEQ multiplex PCR on TCR beta CDR3; it spanned 54 Vbeta and 13 Jbeta. TCRdb redid the calling of the immunoSEQ multiplex PCR reads with MiXCR, one entry per CDR3 protein. Of around 280,000 distinct CDR3 sequences in the sample, about 90% are singletons; the top ten hold 0.065%. Comments on this clonotype: The antigen is undetermined.

The sample taken for sequencing was CD4+ T cells from PBMCs. The sequence derives from a human donor with multiple sclerosis.

The CDR3 DNA reads TGCAGTGCTAGTGATCCCCGCTCTAGCTCATACAATGAGCAGTTCTTC. Residues: CSASDPRSSSYNEQFF. The chain is built from TRBV20-1 and TRBJ2-1, with a weak D call TRBD2 (5 bases). Germline V CDR1 and CDR2: DFQATT, SNEGSKA (reference sequence). V was clipped by 3 bases and J by 4 bases, with 19 bases between them. There are 16 residues in the CDR3.